This T cell receptor beta chain was recovered during a study of spatial heterogeneity in lung cancer. The time point: sample taken at primary tumor resection. Unsorted samples of tumor, nontumor lung or frozen PBMC had their whole RNA sequenced. The roughly 68 donors had untreated early-stage non-small cell lung cancer. TCR cDNA molecules each carried a unique molecular identifier. MiXCR was run by TCRdb on the 5' RACE reads, yielding one entry per CDR3 protein. Among about 45,000 distinct CDR3 sequences listed, approximately 12% were seen once. Deletions cut 7 bases from V and 10 bases from J, with 12 bases between. This CDR3 contains 11 residues. Germline V gene data show CDR1 as SGHRS and CDR2 as YFSETQ. This clonotype was counted only a few times.

The chain joins TRBV5-1 to TRBJ2-1, with D hard to call. This sequence originates from a female donor with early-stage non-small cell lung cancer. The sample consisted of PBMCs, taken at surgery. The chain's CDR3 is CASPGLGEQFF. The CDR3 region has the DNA TGCGCCAGCCCTGGCCTTGGCGAGCAGTTCTTC.